Below, 14 T cell receptor beta chains from the same sample are listed, as sequenced in a study of cytomegalovirus exposure and HLA in healthy donors. PCR primers comprised 60 Vbeta and 13 Jbeta primers. The repertoire was sequenced with immunoSEQ multiplex PCR; TCRdb's copy has only in-frame clones and lacks some. The table records 80,000 to 95,000 clones, about two thirds of them present only once. Sample: PBMCs. The source of these receptors is a human donor in good health.

The chain combines TRBV5-4 with TRBJ2-3; 14 bases map to TRBD2. Germline values: CDR1 SGHNT, CDR2 YYREEE (reference sequence). V shed 3 bases, J shed 8 bases, and the junction held 17 bases outside the gene matches. This CDR3 is built from 19 residues. CDR3 sequence reads: CASSSPGLAGAGLKATQYF. As DNA, the CDR3 is TGTGCCAGCAGCTCCCCGGGACTAGCGGGGGCCGGCCTGAAGGCTACGCAGTATTTT.

This clone has just a few counts. This chain links TRBV7-8 with TRBJ2-1; D possibly corresponds to TRBD1 (5 bases). This CDR3 region has 13 residues. V lost 4 bases, J lost 7 bases, and 11 bases lay in between. Germline values: CDR1 SGHVS, CDR2 FQNEAQ. CDR3 loop: CASSWQQVNEQFF. CDR3 bases: TGTGCCAGCAGCTGGCAACAGGTGAATGAGCAGTTCTTC. Variable domain in full (rest from reference TRBV7-8 and TRBJ2-1): GAGVSQSPRYKVAKRGQDVALRCDPISGHVSLFWYQQALGQGPEFLTYFQNEAQLDKSGLPSDRFFAERPEGSVSTLKIQRTQQEDSAVYLCASSWQQVNEQFFGPGTRLTVL.

The gene calls are TRBV5-1 and TRBJ1-4, with 8 bases that match TRBD1. This CDR3 spans 15 amino acids. Germline CDR1 SGHRS, CDR2 YFSETQ. Trimming removed 2 bases from V and 8 bases from J; junction bases left unmatched: 8. CDR3 sequence reads: CASSFYGTGEEKLFF. In DNA form, the CDR3 reads TGCGCCAGCAGCTTTTATGGGACAGGCGAAGAAAAACTGTTTTTT.

This clone has just a few counts. This chain uses TRBV4-3 with TRBJ2-2, with D perhaps TRBD2 (6 bases). V lost 1 base to trimming and J lost 3 bases, with 12 bases between them. CDR3 length: 16 amino acids. CDR1 and CDR2 from the germline V gene are LGHNA and YSLEER. In DNA, the CDR3 is TGCGCCAGCAGCCAAGTTGTAGGGGAGGACACCGGGGAGCTGTTTTTT. This gives the protein CASSQVVGEDTGELFF.

This clone has only one observation. This chain connects TRBV11-2 to TRBJ2-2; tentative D call: TRBD1 (6 bases). The CDR3 runs 15 residues. V lost 5 bases to trimming and J lost 0 bases, with 10 bases between them. The germline CDR1 and CDR2 sequences are SGHAT and FQNNGV. The CDR3 here is CASSGDTTNTGELFF. DNA for the CDR3: TGTGCCAGCAGCGGGGACACCACGAACACCGGGGAGCTGTTTTTT.

The gene calls are TRBV19 and TRBJ2-3, with D perhaps TRBD2 (7 bases). Per germline, CDR1 LNHDA and CDR2 SQIVND (reference sequence). V was cut by 3 bases and J by 5 bases, with 21 bases left in between. The CDR3 has 17 amino acids. For the CDR3, the DNA is TGTGCCAGTAGTATGCCCGTGTCGGGGGGCCTTCGAGATACGCAGTATTTT. It specifies CASSMPVSGGLRDTQYF.

The chain joins TRBV11-2 to TRBJ1-2, with TRBD1 matching over 7 bases. Losses at the gene ends were 5 bases for V and 2 bases for J; bases not matched to a gene: 8. The CDR3 extends over 15 amino acids. Germline-derived CDR1 and CDR2 are SGHAT and FQNNGV. CDR3 amino acids: CASSVNRGINYGYTF. The DNA for the CDR3 is TGTGCCAGCAGCGTTAACAGGGGAATAAACTATGGCTACACCTTC.

This clone was recorded a few times. The genes are TRBV18 and TRBJ2-7; D is perhaps TRBD2 (5 bases). CDR3 length equals 15 residues. Trimming removed 2 bases from V and 1 base from J, with 12 bases in between. The germline V gene has CDR1 KGHSH and CDR2 LQKENI. The CDR3: CASSPLQRTSYEQYF. CDR3 DNA sequence: TGTGCCAGCTCACCATTACAGAGGACTTCCTACGAGCAGTACTTC.

The V and J genes are TRBV5-1 and TRBJ1-2; perhaps TRBD1 as D (5 bases). Germline lookup yields CDR1 SGHRS and CDR2 YFSETQ. CDR3 length: 17 residues. V was trimmed by 4 bases and J by 3 bases, leaving 22 bases between them. CDR3 amino acids: CASSAIQLGGADYGYTF. CDR3 coding DNA: TGCGCCAGCAGCGCAATCCAACTTGGAGGGGCGGACTATGGCTACACCTTC.

The table lists this clone with a few counts. The gene calls are TRBV5-1 and TRBJ2-2; 12 bases match TRBD1. V lost 4 bases to trimming and J lost 8 bases; unmatched junction nucleotides: 6. Germline V gives CDR1 SGHRS, CDR2 YFSETQ. The length of the CDR3 is 15 residues. The CDR3 protein is CASSVGQGAVGELFF. CDR3 DNA: TGCGCCAGCAGCGTGGGACAGGGGGCGGTTGGGGAGCTGTTTTTT.

The chain recombines TRBV6-6 with TRBJ2-2; unclear D gene. The germline CDR1 and CDR2 sequences are MNHNY and SVGAGI (reference sequence). V lost 6 bases and J 7 bases, leaving 12 bases between the germline ends. The CDR3 totals 13 residues. CDR3 in amino acids: CASSNRDGGELFF. The DNA for the CDR3 is TGTGCCAGCAGCAACAGAGACGGCGGGGAGCTGTTTTTT.

This chain joins TRBV7-6 and TRBJ2-1, with 8 bases lining up with TRBD1. The CDR3 runs 16 residues. The junction had 9 bases not matched to a gene; V was cut back by 4 bases and J by 4 bases. Per the germline V gene, CDR1 is SGHVS and CDR2 is FNYEAQ. The CDR3 sequence: CASSYEPGTGYNEQFF. CDR3 DNA sequence: TGTGCCAGCAGCTACGAACCGGGGACAGGTTACAATGAGCAGTTCTTC.

This sequence joins TRBV7-6 and TRBJ1-1, with D tentatively TRBD1 (5 bases). The CDR3 runs 13 residues. Germline CDR1 SGHVS, CDR2 FNYEAQ. V lost 4 bases and J lost 3, with 9 bases in between. The CDR3 region is CASSSRGDTEAFF. The CDR3 coding sequence is TGTGCCAGCAGCTCTCGGGGGGACACTGAAGCTTTCTTT.

This rearrangement joins TRBV14 to TRBJ2-7, with a tentative D call TRBD1 (6 bases). V lost 1 base and J 4 bases, leaving 20 bases between the germline ends. The germline V gene has CDR1 SGHDN and CDR2 FVKESK. The CDR3 runs to 17 residues. The DNA of the CDR3 is TGTGCCAGCAGCCAAGGGGGAGCAGGAACAGGGTTTTACGAGCAGTACTTC. This encodes CASSQGGAGTGFYEQYF.